The sequence of this T cell receptor beta chain was determined in a study of T cell repertoires in cytomegalovirus infection. A few counts support this clonotype. The antigen is not known. The CDR3 covers 13 residues. The germline gives CDR1 LNHDA, CDR2 SQIVND (reference sequence). The V end was cut by 5 bases, the J end by 4 bases, with 9 bases between. TCRdb itself ran the reads through MiXCR, one entry per CDR3 protein. The sample shows roughly 990,000 distinct CDR3 sequences, around 29% of them seen only once. Sequenced material: cultured CD8+ T cells from PBMCs, taken from culture after CMV antigen stimulation. The chain employs TRBV19 and TRBJ1-5; no firm D call. This receptor was obtained from a human donor in good health (CMV status not recorded). Some clones in this sample may be carry-over from other donors' samples. The CDR3 is CASSAGRNQPQHF. CDR3 DNA: TGTGCCAGTAGTGCGGGGAGGAATCAGCCCCAGCATTTT.